The sequence of this T cell receptor (beta chain) was determined in a study of cytomegalovirus exposure and HLA in healthy donors. Researchers ran the PCR with 60 Vbeta and 13 Jbeta primers. Profiled with immunoSEQ multiplex PCR; TCRdb holds only in-frame clones, not every one. This table has about 77,000 clones, 75% to 80% appearing once. Germline V gene sequence: CDR1 SGHNT, CDR2 YYREEE (reference sequence). CDR3 length equals 15 residues. The J segment lost 5 bases and the V segment lost 4 bases, leaving 8 bases of the junction unmatched. The receptor comes from a man between 40 and 49 years old in good health and CMV-seronegative. This chain connects TRBV5-4 to TRBJ2-1; 8 bases agree with TRBD2. Material: PBMCs. The CDR3 region has the DNA TGTGCCAGCAGCCTCGGGACTAGGAGTGACAATGAGCAGTTCTTC. It is translated as CASSLGTRSDNEQFF.